These 10 T cell receptor beta chains share one sample of origin, sequenced in a study of T cell responses to AZD1222 COVID-19 vaccine. Only in-frame clones appear in the TCRdb table, and some are missing; sequencing was by immunoSEQ multiplex PCR. The sample includes 150,000 to 200,000 clones, about nine tenths of them seen just once. The input for sequencing was peripheral blood, taken on day 0 of AZD1222 vaccination. Receptors originate from an adult in good health.

V gene TRBV6-2 or TRBV6-3 combines with J gene TRBJ2-7, with D perhaps given as TRBD1 or TRBD2 (5 bases each). V lost 5 bases and J lost 12, with 14 bases in between. CDR3 length: 11 residues. Germline CDR1 reads MNHEY; CDR2 reads SVGEGT. DNA for the CDR3: TGTGCCAGCAGTACTGGGGGTAGTTGGTACTTC. It encodes CASSTGGSWYF.

V usage is TRBV6-5 and J usage is TRBJ1-2; weak D call: TRBD1 (6 bases). The CDR3 sequence is 14 residues long. V gave up 8 bases and J gave up 5 bases, with 18 bases separating them. Germline V CDR1 and CDR2: MNHEY, SVGAGI. CDR3 DNA: TGTGCCAGCTCCCCGGGGGCGGGCGGGTATGGCTACACCTTC. Residues: CASSPGAGGYGYTF.

The chain couples TRBV6-2 or TRBV6-3 to TRBJ1-2, with D uncertain. V was pared by 6 bases and J by 4 bases, with 9 bases between. The CDR3 covers 12 residues. Germline V CDR1 and CDR2: MNHEY, SVGEGT. The CDR3, as DNA: TGTGCCAGCAGCCTAGGCATCTATGGCTACACCTTC. It encodes CASSLGIYGYTF.

This clone was counted once. The V call is TRBV24-1, the J call TRBJ1-5; TRBD1 is a possible D gene (5 bases). The ends were cut back, 10 bases at V and 0 bases at J, with 12 bases in the middle. Germline CDR1 KGHDR, CDR2 SFDVKD. There are 14 residues in the CDR3. CDR3 residues: CATQDSHSNQPQHF. DNA of the CDR3: TGTGCCACTCAAGACAGCCATAGCAATCAGCCCCAGCATTTT.

The gene calls are TRBV6-5 and TRBJ2-5, with unresolved D. V was shortened by 6 bases and J by 0 bases, with 2 bases between the two germline ends. The CDR3 contains 11 residues. In germline, CDR1 is MNHEY, CDR2 SVGAGI. The CDR3 loop is CASRDQETQYF. In nucleotides, the CDR3 is TGTGCCAGCAGAGACCAAGAGACCCAGTACTTC.

The CDR3 loop reads CASSLAAGLGNTIYF. The CDR3 DNA reads as TGTGCCAGCAGTTTAGCTGCAGGTCTGGGAAACACCATATATTTT. This rearrangement joins TRBV28 to TRBJ1-3; D uncertain. Germline V gene data show CDR1 as MDHEN and CDR2 as SYDVKM. The CDR3 loop spans 15 amino acids. Trimming stripped 2 bases from V and 4 bases from J, with 12 bases between. Together with reference TRBV28 and TRBJ1-3, the CDR3 gives the full variable domain: DVKVTQSSRYLVKRTGEKVFLECVQDMDHENMFWYRQDPGLGLRLIYFSYDVKMKEKGDIPEGYSVSREKKERFSLILESASTNQTSMYLCASSLAAGLGNTIYFGEGSWLTVV.

V is TRBV9 and J is TRBJ1-6; the D is unclear. V lost 0 bases to trimming and J lost 0 bases, with 7 bases between them. This CDR3 has 16 amino acids. The germline V gene encodes CDR1 SGDLS and CDR2 YYNGEE. The CDR3 DNA sequence: TGTGCCAGCAGCGTAGGACTGAGCTCCTATAATTCACCCCTCCACTTT. The encoded protein is CASSVGLSSYNSPLHF.

This clone was detected only a few times. This chain joins TRBV5-1 and TRBJ2-1; 7 bases are a match to TRBD1. CDR1 and CDR2 from the germline V gene are SGHRS and YFSETQ. This CDR3 spans 14 amino acids. Trimming cost V 4 bases and J 5 bases; bases outside gene matches: 6. The CDR3 region is CASSIRDSHNEQFF. The CDR3 nucleotides are TGCGCCAGCAGCATCCGGGACAGCCACAATGAGCAGTTCTTC.

The table lists this clone with a few counts. The rearrangement joins TRBV11-2 to TRBJ1-2; the D is unclear. Germline V gives CDR1 SGHAT, CDR2 FQNNGV. This CDR3 is 17 amino acids long. Trimming left V 0 bases short and J 4 bases short, with 18 bases between. For the CDR3, the DNA is TGTGCCAGCAGCTTAGAACGAGGGTCCCAGTCCTCCTATGGCTACACCTTC. Translating it yields CASSLERGSQSSYGYTF.

The chain joins TRBV27 to TRBJ1-4; D is uncertain. Deletions cut 3 bases from V and 8 bases from J, with 10 bases between. Germline CDR1 is MNHEY and CDR2 is SMNVEV (reference sequence). CDR3 size: 13 residues. CDR3 nucleotides: TGTGCCAGCAGTTTTGCCCCAAGCGAAAAACTGTTTTTT. It translates to CASSFAPSEKLFF.